The source of this T cell receptor (beta chain) is a study of T cell repertoires in cytomegalovirus infection (dated by TCRdb to the late 2010s). At the level of the whole study: The HLA type of each donor mattered for the analysis, because public TCR beta signatures pointed to carriage of CMV infection along with the matching HLA type. The paper's findings and limits, for the study overall: The ex vivo response was dominated by HLA-C-restricted CMV-specific TCR beta clonotypes, which also provided the single most frequent clonotype in two of eight donors. Carriers of CMV infection plus the relevant HLA type were discriminated by the cumulative frequency of public TCR beta family members in the study cohort and in an independent 352-donor cohort.

The germline V gene provides CDR1 SGHTA and CDR2 FQGNSA. The CDR3 runs 16 amino acids, cysteine and phenylalanine included. The sequence is cut down to CDR3 DNA, 48 bases in frame from base 1. V is trimmed back by 1 base and J by 3 bases, and the junction contains 9 bases that no gene match accounts for. This clonotype has a count of ten or more. Its antigen is still unknown. Qualities for individual bases were not recorded, and no much larger clone is one base off. The instrument was an Illumina HiSeq 1500. The public reads were run again by TCRdb, first through fastp at Q25 and then through MiXCR, and only productive beta chains were kept. CDR3 protein sequences are deduplicated, and each keeps its most common genes and DNA. This sample comprises 200,000 to 300,000 distinct CDR3 sequences, roughly 12% of them detected only once. Clones ranked in the top ten supply 1.6% of the sample.

The chain is made from TRBV7-2 and TRBJ2-7; 7 central nucleotides agree with TRBD2. The sequence came from a human donor in good health (CMV status not recorded). Some clones in this sample may be carry-over from other donors' samples. Sequenced sample: PBMCs. The CDR3 loop reads CASSLGPPAGFYEQYF. The nucleotide sequence is given as TGTGCCAGCAGCTTAGGCCCCCCAGCGGGGTTCTACGAGCAGTACTTC.